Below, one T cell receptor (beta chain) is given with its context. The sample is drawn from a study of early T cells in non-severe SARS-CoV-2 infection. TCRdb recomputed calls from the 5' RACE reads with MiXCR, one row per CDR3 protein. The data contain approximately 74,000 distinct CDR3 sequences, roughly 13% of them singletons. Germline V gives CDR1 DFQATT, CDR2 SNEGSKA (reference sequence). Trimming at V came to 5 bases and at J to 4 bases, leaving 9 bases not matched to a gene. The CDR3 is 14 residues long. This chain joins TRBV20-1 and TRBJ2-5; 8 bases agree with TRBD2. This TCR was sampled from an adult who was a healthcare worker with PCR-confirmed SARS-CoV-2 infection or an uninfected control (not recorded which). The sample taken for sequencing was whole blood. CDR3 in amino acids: CSARGGAEIETQYF. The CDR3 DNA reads TGCAGTGCTCGGGGGGGAGCGGAGATAGAGACCCAGTACTTC.